Presented here are 14 T cell receptor beta chains from one specimen sequenced in a study of blood T cell repertoires in COVID-19. The table came from immunoSEQ multiplex PCR; TCRdb's copy has only in-frame clones and leaves some out. The top ten clones hold 2% to 3% of a sample with about 230,000 clones, around four fifths of them seen once. The sequencing sample was made of peripheral blood. The source of these receptors is a woman in her 70s with active or convalescent COVID-19.

The chain recombines TRBV7-6 with TRBJ2-7; D is possibly TRBD2 (6 bases). The CDR3 runs 16 residues. Trimming shortened V by 0 bases and J by 7 bases, and 19 bases separated the two germline ends. Germline V gene lookup returns CDR1 SGHVS and CDR2 FNYEAQ. CDR3 coding DNA: TGTGCCAGCAGCTTAGCGGTCCTACTAGCAGACTTAGAGCAGTACTTC. Translation: CASSLAVLLADLEQYF.

J is TRBJ2-3 and V is TRBV19, with D possibly matching TRBD1 (5 bases). This CDR3 has 15 residues. Germline CDR1 reads LNHDA; CDR2 reads SQIVND (reference sequence). Trimming shortened V by 2 bases and J by 0 bases, and 9 bases separated the two germline ends. DNA of the CDR3: TGTGCCAGTAGTATATGGGGCAGCAGCACAGATACGCAGTATTTT. Translation: CASSIWGSSTDTQYF.

The genes are TRBV6-6 and TRBJ2-1, with D unclear. Trimming removed 6 bases at V and 5 bases at J, with 14 bases between. The germline gives CDR1 MNHNY, CDR2 SVGAGI (reference sequence). The CDR3 loop spans 14 amino acids. The CDR3 nucleotides read TGTGCCAGCAGCTCACCGTTCCGGGACAATGAGCAGTTCTTC. Amino acids: CASSSPFRDNEQFF.

The rearrangement links TRBV2 to TRBJ1-5; 7 bases are shared with TRBD1. The length of the CDR3 is 15 residues. Germline lookup yields CDR1 SNHLY and CDR2 FYNNEI. V gave up 6 bases and J gave up 6 bases; unmatched junction bases: 11. The chain's CDR3 is CASRGGRGLGQPQHF. The CDR3 coding sequence is TGTGCCAGCAGAGGGGGAAGGGGGCTTGGTCAGCCCCAGCATTTT.

The V and J genes are TRBV4-1 and TRBJ2-2; D unresolved. Germline assignment: CDR1 MGHRA and CDR2 YSYEKL. The CDR3 has 14 residues. V lost 3 bases to trimming and J lost 6 bases, with 11 bases between them. The CDR3 loop is CASSHYGAAGELFF. The CDR3 coding sequence is TGCGCCAGCAGCCATTATGGAGCTGCCGGGGAGCTGTTTTTT.

The chain combines TRBV6-1 with TRBJ2-5; possibly TRBD2 for D (5 bases). This CDR3 is built from 13 residues. V lost 3 bases to trimming and J lost 7 bases, with 12 bases between them. Looked up from germline, CDR1 is MNHNS and CDR2 is SASEGT. Here the CDR3 reads CASSETGSGTQYF. The CDR3 DNA is TGTGCCAGCAGTGAGACGGGGAGTGGGACCCAGTACTTC.

The chain joins TRBV29-1 to TRBJ2-1; 7 bases are shared with TRBD2. J was trimmed by 2 bases and V by 7 bases; bases with no gene match: 11. Germline V gene lookup returns CDR1 SQVTM and CDR2 ANQGSEA. There are 15 residues in the CDR3. The CDR3 sequence: CSAFGGTIPYNEQFF. CDR3 nucleotide sequence: TGCAGCGCCTTTGGTGGGACTATCCCCTACAATGAGCAGTTCTTC.

This chain connects TRBV25-1 to TRBJ1-4; 7 bases fit TRBD1. Germline assignment: CDR1 MGHDK and CDR2 SYGVNS. The CDR3 consists of 17 residues. V was clipped by 1 base and J by 5 bases; unmatched bases: 10. CDR3 DNA sequence: TGTGCCAGCAGTGAATTACGGGGTCCGGGACAGAATGAAAAACTGTTTTTT. Its protein is CASSELRGPGQNEKLFF.

The rearrangement uses TRBV6-5 and TRBJ1-1; unclear D gene. The germline V gene has CDR1 MNHEY and CDR2 SVGAGI. The ends were cut back, 5 bases at V and 4 bases at J, with 17 bases in the middle. The CDR3 length is 15 residues. The CDR3 sequence is CASSRPGARSTEAFF. The CDR3 DNA follows: TGTGCCAGCAGTAGACCGGGAGCACGGAGCACTGAAGCTTTCTTT.

In this sample, this clone turned up a few times. The chain joins TRBV18 to TRBJ2-6; 7 bases are shared with TRBD1. CDR1 KGHSH and CDR2 LQKENI come from the germline V gene. The ends lost 4 bases at V and 0 bases at J; junction bases unmatched: 9. The CDR3 is 18 amino acids. The CDR3 loop is CASSLTPGQSSGANVLTF. The CDR3 DNA sequence: TGTGCCAGCTCACTCACGCCGGGACAGAGCTCTGGGGCCAACGTCCTGACTTTC.

V usage is TRBV15 and J usage is TRBJ2-7; 8 bases align to TRBD1. Trimming took 1 base from V and 4 from J; bases not matched to a gene: 6. Germline V gene sequence: CDR1 LNHNV, CDR2 YYDKDF (reference sequence). The CDR3 length is 15 residues. CDR3 protein: CATSRGVDRAYEQYF. CDR3 coding DNA: TGTGCCACCAGCAGAGGGGTGGACAGGGCTTACGAGCAGTACTTC. Full variable domain (missing parts from reference TRBV15 and TRBJ2-7): DAMVIQNPRYQVTQFGKPVTLSCSQTLNHNVMYWYQQKSSQAPKLLFHYYDKDFNNEADTPDNFQSRRPNTSFCFLDIRSPGLGDTAMYLCATSRGVDRAYEQYFGPGTRLTVT.

The CDR3 loop reads CASRLSGAGSTGELFF. Here the CDR3 DNA reads TGTGCCAGCAGACTTAGTGGGGCCGGGTCGACCGGGGAGCTGTTTTTT. The chain joins TRBV14 to TRBJ2-2; possibly TRBD1 for D (5 bases). The V and J ends lost 6 bases and 5 bases respectively, with 19 bases between them. The CDR3 spans 16 residues. Germline assignment: CDR1 SGHDN and CDR2 FVKESK.

The V gene is TRBV9, the J gene TRBJ2-2; the match to TRBD1 covers 8 bases. V was clipped by 3 bases and J by 7 bases; unmatched bases: 8. The CDR3 loop spans 15 amino acids. Germline V CDR1 and CDR2: SGDLS, YYNGEE. CDR3 amino acids: CASSARQGIFGELFF. The CDR3, as DNA: TGTGCCAGCAGCGCCCGACAGGGGATCTTCGGGGAGCTGTTTTTT. The full variable domain, rest sourced from reference TRBV9 and TRBJ2-2, is DSGVTQTPKHLITATGQRVTLRCSPRSGDLSVYWYQQSLDQGLQFLIQYYNGEERAKGNILERFSAQQFPDLHSELNLSSLELGDSALYFCASSARQGIFGELFFGEGSRLTVL.

V usage is TRBV6-5 and J usage is TRBJ2-2; TRBD2 is a possible D gene (5 bases). CDR1 is MNHEY and CDR2 is SVGAGI in the germline V gene. Trimming shortened V by 6 bases and J by 2 bases, and 10 bases separated the two germline ends. CDR3 length equals 14 residues. For the CDR3, the DNA is TGTGCCAGCAGCCGGGGTTTTAACACCGGGGAGCTGTTTTTT. This sequence encodes CASSRGFNTGELFF.